Each of the 8 T cell receptor beta chains below was sequenced from the same sample in a study of OX40 agonist ivuxolimab in advanced cancers. Receptor libraries were prepared by the immunoSEQ multiplex PCR assay. TCRdb carries this immuneACCESS record with in-frame sequences only. Its versions omit some clonotypes, under half of them owing to an unresolved V gene in the studies checked, with the rest unexplained. This sample comprises 70,000 to 90,000 clones, around 91% of them detected only once. Over 0.35% of the sample rests with the top ten. The sequencing used CD4+ or CD8+ T cells sorted from blood, collected in a trial of the OX40 agonist ivuxolimab. These receptors were obtained from an adult with an advanced solid tumor such as melanoma, head and neck, liver or kidney cancer.

This chain links TRBV25-1 with TRBJ1-5; 8 bases are shared with TRBD1. CDR1 is MGHDK, CDR2 SYGVNS, per germline. Trimming cost V 9 bases and J 7 bases; bases outside gene matches: 11. The CDR3 is made up of 14 amino acids. The CDR3 DNA is TGTGCCAGTGCCGGGACAGGATCCTCACAGCCCCAGCATTTT. As protein: CASAGTGSSQPQHF.

This sequence joins TRBV7-2 and TRBJ2-2; weak D call: TRBD2 (6 bases). CDR3 size: 15 residues. V dropped 4 bases and J dropped 4 bases, with 13 bases sitting between them. Germline values: CDR1 SGHTA, CDR2 FQGNSA. CDR3 nucleotide sequence: TGTGCCAGCAGCTACCCGACGGAGGGCACCGGGGAGCTGTTTTTT. As protein: CASSYPTEGTGELFF. Looking up the rest from reference TRBV7-2 and TRBJ2-2 gives the full variable domain: GAGVSQSPSNKVTEKGKDVELRCDPISGHTALYWYRQSLGQGLEFLIYFQGNSAPDKSGLPSDRFSAERTGGSVSTLTIQRTQQEDSAVYLCASSYPTEGTGELFFGEGSRLTVL.

V and J are TRBV6-5 and TRBJ1-4; TRBD1 matches at 9 bases. Germline CDR1 and CDR2: MNHEY and SVGAGI. This CDR3 region has 15 residues. V lost 5 bases to trimming and J lost 7 bases; unmatched junction nucleotides: 8. The CDR3 is CASSTGDRDGEKLFF. Written as DNA, the CDR3 is TGTGCCAGCAGTACCGGGGACAGGGATGGTGAAAAACTGTTTTTT.

The chain links TRBV7-8 to TRBJ2-7; 9 positions agree with TRBD1. The ends lost 1 base at V and 3 bases at J; junction bases unmatched: 4. Per germline, CDR1 SGHVS and CDR2 FQNEAQ. This CDR3 is 15 amino acids long. The DNA for the CDR3 is TGTGCCAGCAGCTTAGTAGCGACAGGGGGCTACGAGCAGTACTTC. Residues: CASSLVATGGYEQYF.

The J gene is TRBJ2-2, the V gene TRBV4-1; 7 nucleotides line up with TRBD1. Germline-derived CDR1 and CDR2 are MGHRA and YSYEKL. Trimming at V came to 3 bases and at J to 5 bases, leaving 6 bases not matched to a gene. There are 15 residues in the CDR3. CDR3 protein: CASSHRQGWTGELFF. CDR3 DNA: TGCGCCAGCAGCCACAGACAGGGCTGGACCGGGGAGCTGTTTTTT.

With respect to this clone: At one end, the junction sequence differs from germline, possibly due to a read error. The V gene is TRBV7-2, the J gene TRBJ2-2; D is ambiguous. Germline V CDR1 and CDR2: SGHTA, FQGNSA. CDR3 length: 11 residues. This CDR3 reads CAGSLVGELFF. The CDR3 DNA sequence: TGTGCCGGCAGCTTAGTCGGGGAGCTGTTTTTT.

The gene calls are TRBV7-2 and TRBJ1-1, with D perhaps TRBD1 (5 bases). Germline V CDR1 and CDR2: SGHTA, FQGNSA. The V end was cut by 5 bases, the J end by 6 bases, with 25 bases between. The CDR3 runs to 17 residues. The CDR3 sequence: CASSPTGPGVRGAEAFF. CDR3 bases: TGTGCCAGCAGCCCCACCGGACCGGGGGTTCGTGGGGCTGAAGCTTTCTTT.

The chain carries TRBV10-3 and TRBJ2-1; no firm D call. The V end was cut by 9 bases, the J end by 0 bases, with 12 bases between. Germline CDR1 ENHRY, CDR2 SYGVKD. The CDR3 runs 14 residues. The CDR3 loop reads CAIWGGGSYNEQFF. The DNA of the CDR3 is TGTGCCATTTGGGGTGGCGGCTCCTACAATGAGCAGTTCTTC.